Presented here are 22 T cell receptor beta chains from one specimen sequenced in a study of blood T cell repertoires in COVID-19. Sequencing was performed with immunoSEQ multiplex PCR; in TCRdb, only in-frame clones are kept and a portion is missing. In the table there are 300,000 or so clones, around 87% of which are singletons. The sample comprised peripheral blood. These receptors all come from a woman aged 45-65 years who had recovered from COVID-19.

The CDR3 sequence is CASSRQGPNYGYTF. CDR3 sequence (DNA): TGTGCCAGTAGCCGACAGGGTCCTAACTATGGCTACACCTTC. The chain has TRBV19 and TRBJ1-2; 7 nucleotides align to TRBD1. Germline-derived CDR1 and CDR2 are LNHDA and SQIVND (reference sequence). The CDR3 covers 14 residues. V shed 6 bases, J shed 0 bases, and the junction held 4 bases outside the gene matches.

V usage is TRBV5-1 and J usage is TRBJ1-1, with TRBD1 identical over 7 bases. The CDR3 has 14 amino acids. V lost 3 bases, J lost 7 bases, and 9 bases stayed unmatched. CDR1 is SGHRS, CDR2 YFSETQ, per germline. The chain's CDR3 is CASSSEAGGFEAFF. The CDR3 DNA reads TGCGCCAGCAGCTCGGAGGCAGGGGGGTTTGAAGCTTTCTTT.

This sequence joins TRBV10-1 and TRBJ2-5; D is possibly TRBD2 (5 bases). The V gene lost 2 bases and the J gene lost 1 base, with 17 bases spanning the gap. Germline assignment: CDR1 WNHNN and CDR2 SYGVQD (reference sequence). The CDR3 has 17 residues. The CDR3 region is CASSEPVSQRSQETQYF. The CDR3 DNA reads TGCGCCAGCAGTGAGCCCGTTAGTCAGCGGAGCCAAGAGACCCAGTACTTC.

The chain recombines TRBV28 with TRBJ1-1, with D tentatively TRBD1 (6 bases). The ends were cut back, 1 base at V and 4 bases at J, with 19 bases in the middle. The CDR3 spans 17 residues. CDR1 and CDR2 from the germline V gene are MDHEN and SYDVKM. The CDR3 DNA is TGTGCCAGCAGTTTATTATCGGCCTCAGGGGCGCGCACTGAAGCTTTCTTT. As protein: CASSLLSASGARTEAFF.

V gene TRBV5-4 combines with J gene TRBJ2-5; D unclear. The germline V gene encodes CDR1 SGHNT and CDR2 YYREEE (reference sequence). The CDR3 runs 14 residues. Trimming took 2 bases from V and 5 from J, leaving 13 bases between them. The CDR3: CASSLALAGETQYF. CDR3 nucleotides: TGTGCCAGCAGCTTAGCACTCGCCGGGGAGACCCAGTACTTC.

The chain combines TRBV24-1 with TRBJ2-1; D might be TRBD2 (5 bases). V shed 9 bases and J shed 1 base, with 9 bases lying between them. Germline lookup yields CDR1 KGHDR and CDR2 SFDVKD. The CDR3 totals 13 residues. The CDR3 loop is CATLSGSYNEQFF. The CDR3 DNA sequence: TGTGCCACCTTATCGGGATCCTACAATGAGCAGTTCTTC.

The chain employs TRBV2 and TRBJ2-7; 10 bases fit TRBD1. Germline lookup yields CDR1 SNHLY and CDR2 FYNNEI. With V trimmed by 4 bases and J by 1 base, 4 bases remained unmatched. The CDR3 runs to 15 residues. The CDR3 reads CASSGDRGASYEQYF. Here the CDR3 DNA reads TGTGCCAGCAGTGGGGACAGGGGAGCATCCTACGAGCAGTACTTC.

This clone was seen only once. This CDR3 is also generated by other DNA sequences in the sample. The chain carries TRBV11-3 and TRBJ2-2; D is perhaps TRBD2 (6 bases). Trimming pared 5 bases from V and 5 bases from J, leaving 9 bases between. The CDR3 is 13 residues long. Looked up from germline, CDR1 is SGHNT and CDR2 is YENEEA. The CDR3 DNA sequence: TGTGCCAGCAGCCTTCGGGGGACCGGGGAGCTGTTTTTT. It specifies CASSLRGTGELFF.

This sequence joins TRBV28 and TRBJ1-4, with 9 bases that match TRBD1. The junction had 8 bases not matched to a gene; V was cut back by 4 bases and J by 8 bases. Germline CDR1 is MDHEN and CDR2 is SYDVKM. CDR3 length: 15 amino acids. CDR3 bases: TGTGCCAGCAGTTCATCCGGGACAGGGAGAGAAAAACTGTTTTTT. It is translated as CASSSSGTGREKLFF.

The chain carries TRBV12-3 or TRBV12-4 and TRBJ2-5, with D possibly matching TRBD1 (5 bases). Trimming shortened V by 5 bases and J by 5 bases, and 9 bases separated the two germline ends. This CDR3 comprises 12 residues. CDR3 in DNA: TGTGCCAGCAGTGGACCAGGGGAGACCCAGTACTTC. Residues: CASSGPGETQYF.

This clone was counted once. V usage is TRBV28 and J usage is TRBJ1-2; 9 nucleotides match TRBD1. V was clipped by 4 bases and J by 6 bases; unmatched bases: 3. Germline assignment: CDR1 MDHEN and CDR2 SYDVKM. CDR3 length: 13 residues. CDR3 DNA: TGTGCCAGCAGTTCCGGGACAGGGAATGGCTACACCTTC. Its translation: CASSSGTGNGYTF.

The chain carries TRBV24-1 and TRBJ1-1; D is perhaps TRBD1 (5 bases). The germline CDR1 and CDR2 sequences are KGHDR and SFDVKD. V lost 0 bases and J 3 bases, leaving 16 bases between the germline ends. This CDR3 is built from 17 residues. As DNA, the CDR3 is TGTGCCACCAGTGATTTGGACAGCTACGGGGGGTACACTGAAGCTTTCTTT. This encodes CATSDLDSYGGYTEAFF.

This clone occurred once. The chain has TRBV18 and TRBJ2-2; the D gene is possibly TRBD2 (6 bases). Germline V gene sequence: CDR1 KGHSH, CDR2 LQKENI. The CDR3 extends over 16 amino acids. Trimming cost V 1 base and J 2 bases, with 11 bases left between them. The CDR3 here is CASSPLGTYNTGELFF. DNA for the CDR3: TGTGCCAGCTCACCACTAGGGACTTATAACACCGGGGAGCTGTTTTTT. The whole variable domain, filled in from reference TRBV18 and TRBJ2-2, reads NAGVMQNPRHLVRRRGQEARLRCSPMKGHSHVYWYRQLPEEGLKFMVYLQKENIIDESGMPKERFSAEFPKEGPSILRIQQVVRGDSAAYFCASSPLGTYNTGELFFGEGSRLTVL.

The chain joins TRBV7-6 to TRBJ2-7, with 11 bases lining up with TRBD2. Unmatched junction bases numbered 5, after V lost 5 bases and J lost 2 bases. Per the germline V gene, CDR1 is SGHVS and CDR2 is FNYEAQ. The CDR3 is made up of 15 amino acids. The DNA for the CDR3 is TGTGCCAGCAGCCTTACTAGCGGGAGCACCTACGAGCAGTACTTC. This codes for CASSLTSGSTYEQYF.

The chain is built from TRBV20-1 and TRBJ1-6, with D perhaps TRBD1 (6 bases). V gave up 3 bases and J gave up 5 bases, with 11 bases separating them. The length of the CDR3 is 14 residues. The germline V gene has CDR1 DFQATT and CDR2 SNEGSKA (reference sequence). The CDR3 loop reads CSASKGGNNSPLHF. The CDR3 bases are TGCAGTGCTAGTAAAGGGGGAAATAATTCACCCCTCCACTTT.

The chain joins TRBV19 to TRBJ2-3, with no clear D. The CDR3 length is 12 residues. The germline CDR1 and CDR2 sequences are LNHDA and SQIVND (reference sequence). The germline V and J ends were trimmed by 5 bases and 1 base, with 4 bases remaining between them. The CDR3, as DNA: TGTGCCAGTAGTCTTCGCACAGATACGCAGTATTTT. It translates to CASSLRTDTQYF. Full variable domain (remainder filled in from reference TRBV19 and TRBJ2-3): DGGITQSPKYLFRKEGQNVTLSCEQNLNHDAMYWYRQDPGQGLRLIYYSQIVNDFQKGDIAEGYSVSREKKESFPLTVTSAQKNPTAFYLCASSLRTDTQYFGPGTRLTVL.

Worth noting for this clone: Other nucleotide sequences in the sample specify the same CDR3. The chain is built from TRBV19 and TRBJ1-5, with D possibly TRBD1 on 5 matching bases. The V and J ends lost 3 bases and 5 bases respectively, with 8 bases between them. CDR3 size: 13 residues. Germline CDR1 LNHDA, CDR2 SQIVND (reference sequence). The chain's CDR3 is CASSIDRDQPQHF. The CDR3, as DNA: TGTGCCAGTAGTATCGACAGAGATCAGCCCCAGCATTTT. Variable domain in full (rest from reference TRBV19 and TRBJ1-5): DGGITQSPKYLFRKEGQNVTLSCEQNLNHDAMYWYRQDPGQGLRLIYYSQIVNDFQKGDIAEGYSVSREKKESFPLTVTSAQKNPTAFYLCASSIDRDQPQHFGDGTRLSIL.

The V and J genes are TRBV29-1 and TRBJ2-2, with 11 bases that match TRBD1. Germline V CDR1 and CDR2: SQVTM, ANQGSEA. V lost 6 bases to trimming and J lost 5 bases; unmatched junction nucleotides: 8. The length of the CDR3 is 15 residues. This chain's CDR3 is CSVAAGTGGTGELFF. The DNA of the CDR3 is TGCAGCGTCGCTGCTGGGACAGGGGGGACCGGGGAGCTGTTTTTT.

The J gene is TRBJ1-3, the V gene TRBV3-1 (or the pseudogene TRBV3-2), with D unclear. V lost 6 bases, J lost 0 bases, and 12 bases lay in between. This CDR3 is 15 amino acids long. The germline V gene has CDR1 LGHDT and CDR2 YNNKEL (reference sequence). The CDR3, as DNA: TGTGCCAGCAGACCTTTGTCGAGCTCTGGAAACACCATATATTTT. Its translation: CASRPLSSSGNTIYF.

This chain's CDR3 is CASSRMNTEAFF. The CDR3 DNA is TGTGCCAGCAGCAGGATGAACACTGAAGCTTTCTTT. The chain has TRBV25-1 and TRBJ1-1; unclear D gene. The CDR3 length is 12 residues. Trimming pared 6 bases from V and 0 bases from J, leaving 5 bases between. CDR1 is MGHDK, CDR2 SYGVNS, per germline.

This clone was counted many times. This chain connects TRBV4-2 to TRBJ2-5; D is uncertain. The CDR3 runs to 13 residues. V was trimmed by 2 bases and J by 5 bases, leaving 9 bases between them. Germline CDR1 is LGHNA and CDR2 is YNFKEQ. DNA of the CDR3: TGTGCCAGCAGCCAAAACCCCCAGGAGACCCAGTACTTC. This sequence encodes CASSQNPQETQYF.

This clone was counted a few times. This sequence may be a read error, since a much larger clone differs from it by one base. The gene calls are TRBV6-2 or TRBV6-3 and TRBJ1-1, with a tentative D call TRBD1 (5 bases). The CDR3 runs 13 residues. The V end was cut by 4 bases, the J end by 1 base, with 7 bases between. Looked up from germline, CDR1 is MNHEY and CDR2 is SVGEGT. CDR3 protein: CASSSGGNTEAFF. The CDR3 DNA is TGTGCCAGCAGTTCGGGGGGGAACACTGAAGCTTTCTTT.